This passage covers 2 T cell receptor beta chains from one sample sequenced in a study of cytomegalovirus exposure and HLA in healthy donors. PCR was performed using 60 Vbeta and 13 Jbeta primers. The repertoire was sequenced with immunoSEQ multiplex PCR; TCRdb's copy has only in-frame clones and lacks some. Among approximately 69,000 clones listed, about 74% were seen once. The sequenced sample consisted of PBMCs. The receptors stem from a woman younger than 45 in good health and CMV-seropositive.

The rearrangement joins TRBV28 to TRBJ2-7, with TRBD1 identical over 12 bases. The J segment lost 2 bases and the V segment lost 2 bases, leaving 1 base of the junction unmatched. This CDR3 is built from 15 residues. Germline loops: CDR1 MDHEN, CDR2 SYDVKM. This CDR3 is CASSLGTGGPYEQYF. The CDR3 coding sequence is TGTGCCAGCAGTTTAGGGACAGGGGGCCCCTACGAGCAGTACTTC.

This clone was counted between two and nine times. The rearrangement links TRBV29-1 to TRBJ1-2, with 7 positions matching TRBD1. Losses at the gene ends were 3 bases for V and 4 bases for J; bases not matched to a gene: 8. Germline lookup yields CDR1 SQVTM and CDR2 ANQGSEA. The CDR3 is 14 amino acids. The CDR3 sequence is CSVDGDSKSYGYTF. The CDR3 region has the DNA TGCAGCGTTGATGGGGACAGCAAATCCTATGGCTACACCTTC.